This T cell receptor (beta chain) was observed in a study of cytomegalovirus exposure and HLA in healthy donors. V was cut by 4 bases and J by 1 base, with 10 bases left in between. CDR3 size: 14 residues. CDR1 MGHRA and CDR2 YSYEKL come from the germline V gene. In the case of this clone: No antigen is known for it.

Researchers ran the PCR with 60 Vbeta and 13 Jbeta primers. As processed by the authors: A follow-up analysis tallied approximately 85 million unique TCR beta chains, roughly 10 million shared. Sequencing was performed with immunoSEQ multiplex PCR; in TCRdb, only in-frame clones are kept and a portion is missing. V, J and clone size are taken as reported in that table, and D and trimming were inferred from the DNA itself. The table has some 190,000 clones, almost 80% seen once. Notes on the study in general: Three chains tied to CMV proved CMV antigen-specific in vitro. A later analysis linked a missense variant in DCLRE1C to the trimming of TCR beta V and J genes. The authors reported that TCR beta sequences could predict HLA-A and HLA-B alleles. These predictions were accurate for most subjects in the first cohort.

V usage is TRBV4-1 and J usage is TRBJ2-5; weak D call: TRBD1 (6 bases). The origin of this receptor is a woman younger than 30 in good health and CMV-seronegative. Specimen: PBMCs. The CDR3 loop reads CASSRGTSQETQYF. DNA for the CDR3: TGCGCCAGCAGCCGGGGGACAAGCCAAGAGACCCAGTACTTC.